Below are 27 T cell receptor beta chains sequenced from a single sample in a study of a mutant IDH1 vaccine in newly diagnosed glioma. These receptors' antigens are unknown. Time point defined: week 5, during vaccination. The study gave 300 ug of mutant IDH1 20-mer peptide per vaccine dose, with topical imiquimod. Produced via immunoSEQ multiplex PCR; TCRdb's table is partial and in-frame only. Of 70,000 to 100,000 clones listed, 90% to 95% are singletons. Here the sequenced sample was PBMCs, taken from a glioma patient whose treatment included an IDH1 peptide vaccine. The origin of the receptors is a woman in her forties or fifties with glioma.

CDR3 loop: CASSYSRRIKSYEQYF. Here the CDR3 DNA reads TGTGCCAGCAGTTACTCGCGGCGGATCAAGTCCTACGAGCAGTACTTC. The chain joins TRBV6-5 to TRBJ2-7; D remains unclear. Looked up from germline, CDR1 is MNHEY and CDR2 is SVGAGI. The CDR3 has 16 residues. V was clipped by 0 bases and J by 1 base, with 13 bases between them.

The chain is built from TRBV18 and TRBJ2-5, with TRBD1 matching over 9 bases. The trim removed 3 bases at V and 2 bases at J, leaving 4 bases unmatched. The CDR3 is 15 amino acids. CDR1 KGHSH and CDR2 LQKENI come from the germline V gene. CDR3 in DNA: TGTGCCAGCTCACCTTTAGGACAGGGGCAAGAGACCCAGTACTTC. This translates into CASSPLGQGQETQYF.

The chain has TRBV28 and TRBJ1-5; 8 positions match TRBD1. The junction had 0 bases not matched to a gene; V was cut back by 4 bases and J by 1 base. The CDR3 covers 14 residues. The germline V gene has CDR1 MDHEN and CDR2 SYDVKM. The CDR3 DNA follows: TGTGCCAGCAGTTGGACAGGGAGCAATCAGCCCCAGCATTTT. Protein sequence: CASSWTGSNQPQHF.

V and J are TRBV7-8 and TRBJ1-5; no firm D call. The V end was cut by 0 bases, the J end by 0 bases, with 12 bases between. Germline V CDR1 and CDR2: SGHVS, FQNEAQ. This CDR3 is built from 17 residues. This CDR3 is CASSLAPGIHSNQPQHF. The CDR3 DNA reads TGTGCCAGCAGCTTAGCGCCGGGGATTCATAGCAATCAGCCCCAGCATTTT.

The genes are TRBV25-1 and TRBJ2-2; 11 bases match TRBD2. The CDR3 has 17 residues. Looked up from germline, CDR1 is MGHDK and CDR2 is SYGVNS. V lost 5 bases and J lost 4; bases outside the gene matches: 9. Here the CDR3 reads CASSLSQGTSGTGELFF. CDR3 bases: TGTGCCAGCAGTCTATCCCAAGGGACTAGCGGCACCGGGGAGCTGTTTTTT.

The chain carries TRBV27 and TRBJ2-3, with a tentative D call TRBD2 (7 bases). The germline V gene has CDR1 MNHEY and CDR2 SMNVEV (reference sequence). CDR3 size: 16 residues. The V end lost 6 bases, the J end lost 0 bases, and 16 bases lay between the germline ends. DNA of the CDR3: TGTGCCAGCAGCCCCTCCGGGGGGCCGAGCACAGATACGCAGTATTTT. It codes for CASSPSGGPSTDTQYF.

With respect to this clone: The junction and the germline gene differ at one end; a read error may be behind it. This chain's CDR3 is CASSLQRESRETQYF. CDR3 DNA: TGTGCTAGCAGCTTACAGCGGGAGAGTCGAGAGACCCAGTACTTC. The chain joins TRBV7-7 to TRBJ2-5, with TRBD2 matching 8 bases. CDR1 and CDR2 (germline): SSHAT, FNYEAQ (reference sequence). CDR3 length: 15 amino acids. The variable domain in full, completed from reference TRBV7-7 and TRBJ2-5, reads GAGVSQSPRYKVTKRGQDVTLRCDPISSHATLYWYQQALGQGPEFLTYFNYEAQPDKSGLPSDRFSAERPEGSISTLTIQRTEQRDSAMYRCASSLQRESRETQYFGPGTRLLVL.

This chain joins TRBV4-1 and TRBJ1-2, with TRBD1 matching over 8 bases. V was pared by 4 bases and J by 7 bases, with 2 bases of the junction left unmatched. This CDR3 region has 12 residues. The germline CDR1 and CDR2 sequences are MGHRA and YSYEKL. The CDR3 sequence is CASSPDRAGYTF. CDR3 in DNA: TGCGCCAGCAGCCCGGACAGGGCTGGCTACACCTTC.

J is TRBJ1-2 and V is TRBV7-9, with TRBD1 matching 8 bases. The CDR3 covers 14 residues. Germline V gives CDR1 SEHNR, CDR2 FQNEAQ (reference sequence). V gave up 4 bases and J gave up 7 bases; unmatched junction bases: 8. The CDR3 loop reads CASSSGQGESGYTF. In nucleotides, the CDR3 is TGTGCCAGCAGCTCCGGACAGGGCGAAAGTGGCTACACCTTC. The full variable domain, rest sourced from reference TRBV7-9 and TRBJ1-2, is DTGVSQNPRHKITKRGQNVTFRCDPISEHNRLYWYRQTLGQGPEFLTYFQNEAQLEKSRLLSDRFSAERPKGSFSTLEIQRTEQGDSAMYLCASSSGQGESGYTFGSGTRLTVV.

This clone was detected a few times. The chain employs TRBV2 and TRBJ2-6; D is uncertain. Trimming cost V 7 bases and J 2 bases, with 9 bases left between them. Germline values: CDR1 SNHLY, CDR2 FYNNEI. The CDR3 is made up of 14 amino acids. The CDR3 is CASTESPGANVLTF. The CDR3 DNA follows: TGTGCCAGCACCGAAAGTCCTGGGGCCAACGTCCTGACTTTC.

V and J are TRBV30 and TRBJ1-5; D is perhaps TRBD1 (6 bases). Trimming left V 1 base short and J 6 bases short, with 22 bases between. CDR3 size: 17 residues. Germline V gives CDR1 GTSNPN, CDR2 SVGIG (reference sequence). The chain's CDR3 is CAWSARGLGGSSQPQHF. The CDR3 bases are TGTGCCTGGAGTGCGCGGGGGCTAGGGGGGAGTTCTCAGCCCCAGCATTTT.

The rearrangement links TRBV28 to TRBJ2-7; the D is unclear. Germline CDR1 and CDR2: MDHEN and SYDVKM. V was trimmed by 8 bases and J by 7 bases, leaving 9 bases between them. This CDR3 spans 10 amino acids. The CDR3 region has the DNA TGTGCCAGCGGGCGTGGAGAGCAGTACTTC. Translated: CASGRGEQYF. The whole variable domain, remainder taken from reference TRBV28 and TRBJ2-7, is DVKVTQSSRYLVKRTGEKVFLECVQDMDHENMFWYRQDPGLGLRLIYFSYDVKMKEKGDIPEGYSVSREKKERFSLILESASTNQTSMYLCASGRGEQYFGPGTRLTVT.

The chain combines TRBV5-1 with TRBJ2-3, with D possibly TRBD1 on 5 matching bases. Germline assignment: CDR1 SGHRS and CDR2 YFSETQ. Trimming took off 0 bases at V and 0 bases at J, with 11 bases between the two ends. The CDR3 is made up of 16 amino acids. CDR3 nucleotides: TGCGCCAGCAGCTTGGTGTCAGGGTCTAGCACAGATACGCAGTATTTT. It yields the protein CASSLVSGSSTDTQYF.

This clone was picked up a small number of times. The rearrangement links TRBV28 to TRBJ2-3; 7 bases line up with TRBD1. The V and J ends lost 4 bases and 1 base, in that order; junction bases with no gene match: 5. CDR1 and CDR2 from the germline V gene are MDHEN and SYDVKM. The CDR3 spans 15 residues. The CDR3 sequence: CASSSTGVGTDTQYF. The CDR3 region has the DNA TGTGCCAGCAGTTCTACAGGGGTCGGCACAGATACGCAGTATTTT.

CDR3 bases: TGTGCCAGCAGTGGGGGGGCGGTAGCTTTCTTT. Encoded protein: CASSGGAVAFF. The chain links TRBV2 to TRBJ1-1; tentative D call: TRBD1 (6 bases). V lost 4 bases and J 10 bases, leaving 10 bases between the germline ends. The CDR3 extends over 11 amino acids. Germline values: CDR1 SNHLY, CDR2 FYNNEI.

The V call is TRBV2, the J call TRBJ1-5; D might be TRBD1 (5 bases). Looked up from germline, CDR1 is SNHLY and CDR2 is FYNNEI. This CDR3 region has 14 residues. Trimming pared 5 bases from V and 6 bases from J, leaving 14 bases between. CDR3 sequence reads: CASSRQGLGQPQHF. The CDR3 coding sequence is TGTGCCAGCAGTCGTCAGGGTTTGGGTCAGCCCCAGCATTTT.

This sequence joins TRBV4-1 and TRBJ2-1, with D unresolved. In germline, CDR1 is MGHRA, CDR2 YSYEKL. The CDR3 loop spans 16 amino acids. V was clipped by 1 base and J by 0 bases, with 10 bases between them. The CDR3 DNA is TGCGCCAGCAGCCAAGGGCGACGGTCCTCCTACAATGAGCAGTTCTTC. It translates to CASSQGRRSSYNEQFF.

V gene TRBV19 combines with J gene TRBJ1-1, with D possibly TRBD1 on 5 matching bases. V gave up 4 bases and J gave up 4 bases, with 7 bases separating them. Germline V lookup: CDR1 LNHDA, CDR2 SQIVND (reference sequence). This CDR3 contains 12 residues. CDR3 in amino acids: CASSRGGTEAFF. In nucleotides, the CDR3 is TGTGCCAGTAGTAGGGGGGGCACTGAAGCTTTCTTT. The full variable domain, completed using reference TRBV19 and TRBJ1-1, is DGGITQSPKYLFRKEGQNVTLSCEQNLNHDAMYWYRQDPGQGLRLIYYSQIVNDFQKGDIAEGYSVSREKKESFPLTVTSAQKNPTAFYLCASSRGGTEAFFGQGTRLTVV.

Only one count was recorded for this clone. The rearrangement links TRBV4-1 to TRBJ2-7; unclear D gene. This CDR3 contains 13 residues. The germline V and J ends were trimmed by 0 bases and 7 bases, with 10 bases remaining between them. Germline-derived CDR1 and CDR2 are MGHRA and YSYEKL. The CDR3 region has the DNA TGCGCCAGCAGCCAAGAGGAAAGGCGGGAGCAGTACTTC. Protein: CASSQEERREQYF.

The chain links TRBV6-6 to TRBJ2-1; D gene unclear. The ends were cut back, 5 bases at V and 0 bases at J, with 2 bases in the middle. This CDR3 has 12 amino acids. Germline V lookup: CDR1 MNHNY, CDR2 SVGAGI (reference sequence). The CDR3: CASSPSYNEQFF. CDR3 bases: TGTGCCAGCAGTCCCTCCTACAATGAGCAGTTCTTC.

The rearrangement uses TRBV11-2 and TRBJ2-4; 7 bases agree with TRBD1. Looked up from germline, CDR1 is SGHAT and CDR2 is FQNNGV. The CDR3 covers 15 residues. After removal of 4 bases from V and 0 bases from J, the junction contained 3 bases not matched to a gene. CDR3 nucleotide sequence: TGTGCCAGCAGCTCCAGGGACAGAGCCAAAAACATTCAGTACTTC. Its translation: CASSSRDRAKNIQYF.

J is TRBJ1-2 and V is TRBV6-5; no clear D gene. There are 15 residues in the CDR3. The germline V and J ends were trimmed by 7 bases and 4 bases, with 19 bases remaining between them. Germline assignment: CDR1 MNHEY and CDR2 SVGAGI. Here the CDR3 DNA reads TGTGCCAGCACCCCGGGGAGGCTCGACGTCTATGGCTACACCTTC. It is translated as CASTPGRLDVYGYTF.

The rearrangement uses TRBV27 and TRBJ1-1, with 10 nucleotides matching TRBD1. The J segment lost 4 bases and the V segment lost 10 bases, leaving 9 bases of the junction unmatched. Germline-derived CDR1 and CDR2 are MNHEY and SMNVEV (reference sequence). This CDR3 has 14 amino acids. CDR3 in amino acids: CATRRTGGSTEAFF. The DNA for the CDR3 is TGTGCCACCAGAAGGACAGGGGGGAGCACTGAAGCTTTCTTT.

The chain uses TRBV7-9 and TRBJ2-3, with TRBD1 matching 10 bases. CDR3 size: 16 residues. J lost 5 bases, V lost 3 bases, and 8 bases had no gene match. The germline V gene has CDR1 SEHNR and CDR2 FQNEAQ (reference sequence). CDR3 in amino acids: CASSLDIGQGGDTQYF. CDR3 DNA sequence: TGTGCCAGCAGCTTGGACATAGGACAGGGGGGAGATACGCAGTATTTT.

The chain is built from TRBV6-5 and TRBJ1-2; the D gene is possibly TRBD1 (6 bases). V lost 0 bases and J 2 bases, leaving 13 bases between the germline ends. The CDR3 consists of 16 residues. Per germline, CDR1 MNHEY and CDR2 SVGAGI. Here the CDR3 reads CASSYSWTVRNYGYTF. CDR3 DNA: TGTGCCAGCAGTTACTCTTGGACAGTTCGCAACTATGGCTACACCTTC.

DNA of the CDR3: TGTGCCATCAGTGGCCGTACCGGGACAGGAAGCACAGATACGCAGTATTTT. It encodes CAISGRTGTGSTDTQYF. This chain links TRBV10-3 with TRBJ2-3; 8 nucleotides align to TRBD1. The length of the CDR3 is 17 residues. V shed 4 bases and J 0 bases; nucleotides not matched to a gene: 9. Germline V lookup: CDR1 ENHRY, CDR2 SYGVKD.

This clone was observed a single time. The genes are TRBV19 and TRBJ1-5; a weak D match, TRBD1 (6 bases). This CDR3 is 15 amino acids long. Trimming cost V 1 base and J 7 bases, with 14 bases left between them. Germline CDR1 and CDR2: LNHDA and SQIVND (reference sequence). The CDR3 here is CASSIVGDRRQPQHF. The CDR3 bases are TGTGCCAGTAGTATAGTGGGCGACAGGAGGCAGCCCCAGCATTTT.